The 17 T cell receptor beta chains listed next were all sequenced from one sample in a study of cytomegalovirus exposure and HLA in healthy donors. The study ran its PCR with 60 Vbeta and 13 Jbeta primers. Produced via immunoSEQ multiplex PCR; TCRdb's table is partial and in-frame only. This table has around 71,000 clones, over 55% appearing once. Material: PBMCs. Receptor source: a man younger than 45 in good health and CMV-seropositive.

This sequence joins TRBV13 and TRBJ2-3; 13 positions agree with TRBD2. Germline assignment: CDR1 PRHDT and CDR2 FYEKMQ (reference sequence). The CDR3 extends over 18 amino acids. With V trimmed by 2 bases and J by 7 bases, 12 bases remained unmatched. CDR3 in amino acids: CASSLRGAGTSGDHTQYF. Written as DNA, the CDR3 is TGTGCCAGCAGCTTAAGAGGAGCGGGGACTAGCGGGGATCATACGCAGTATTTT.

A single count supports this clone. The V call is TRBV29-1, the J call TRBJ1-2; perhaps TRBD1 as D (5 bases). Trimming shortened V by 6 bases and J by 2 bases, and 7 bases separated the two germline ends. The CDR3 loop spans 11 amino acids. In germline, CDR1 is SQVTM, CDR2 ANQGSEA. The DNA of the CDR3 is TGCAGCGTGACAGCCAACTATGGCTACACCTTC. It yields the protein CSVTANYGYTF.

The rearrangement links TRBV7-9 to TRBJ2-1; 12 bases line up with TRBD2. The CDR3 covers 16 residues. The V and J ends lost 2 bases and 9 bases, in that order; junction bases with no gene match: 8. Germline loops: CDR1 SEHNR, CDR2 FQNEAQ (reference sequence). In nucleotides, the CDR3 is TGTGCCAGCAGCTTAATGGCTCTAGCGGGAGGGGGTGAGCAGTTCTTC. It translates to CASSLMALAGGGEQFF.

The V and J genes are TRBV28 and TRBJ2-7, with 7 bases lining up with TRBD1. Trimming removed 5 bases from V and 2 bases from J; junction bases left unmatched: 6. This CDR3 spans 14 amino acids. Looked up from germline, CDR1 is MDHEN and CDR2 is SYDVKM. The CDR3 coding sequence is TGTGCCAGCAGTCTAAGGACAGGAGCCTACGAGCAGTACTTC. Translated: CASSLRTGAYEQYF.

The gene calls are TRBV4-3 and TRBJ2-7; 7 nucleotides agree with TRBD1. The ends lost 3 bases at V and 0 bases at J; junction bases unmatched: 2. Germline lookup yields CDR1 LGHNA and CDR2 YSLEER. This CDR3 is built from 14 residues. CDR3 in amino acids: CASSQDRSSYEQYF. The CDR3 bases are TGCGCCAGCAGCCAGGACAGGAGCTCCTACGAGCAGTACTTC.

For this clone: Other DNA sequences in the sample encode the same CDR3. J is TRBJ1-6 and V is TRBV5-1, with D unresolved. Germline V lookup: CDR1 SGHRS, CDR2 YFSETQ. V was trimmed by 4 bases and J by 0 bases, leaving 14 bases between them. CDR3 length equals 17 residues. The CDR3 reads CASSLSPRDSYNSPLHF. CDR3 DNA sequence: TGCGCCAGCAGCCTTTCTCCCCGCGACTCCTATAATTCACCCCTCCACTTT.

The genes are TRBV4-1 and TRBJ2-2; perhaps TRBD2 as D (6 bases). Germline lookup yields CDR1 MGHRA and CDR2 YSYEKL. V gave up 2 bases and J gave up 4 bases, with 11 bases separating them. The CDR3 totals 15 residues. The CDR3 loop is CASSQLSGTTGELFF. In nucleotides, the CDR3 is TGCGCCAGCAGCCAACTTAGCGGAACCACCGGGGAGCTGTTTTTT.

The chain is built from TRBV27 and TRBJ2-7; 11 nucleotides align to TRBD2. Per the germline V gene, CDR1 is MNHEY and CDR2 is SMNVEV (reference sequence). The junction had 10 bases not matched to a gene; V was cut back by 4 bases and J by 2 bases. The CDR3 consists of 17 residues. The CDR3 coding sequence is TGTGCCAGCAGTTCCCTAGCGGGGGGTACCGCCCCCTACGAGCAGTACTTC. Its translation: CASSSLAGGTAPYEQYF.

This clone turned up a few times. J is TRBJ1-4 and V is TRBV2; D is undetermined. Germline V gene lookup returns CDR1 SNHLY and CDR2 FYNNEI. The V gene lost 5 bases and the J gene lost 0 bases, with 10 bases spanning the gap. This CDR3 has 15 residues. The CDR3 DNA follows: TGTGCCAGCAGTATTAAACGGTCAACTAATGAAAAACTGTTTTTT. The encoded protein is CASSIKRSTNEKLFF. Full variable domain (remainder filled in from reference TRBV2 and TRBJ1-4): EPEVTQTPSHQVTQMGQEVILRCVPISNHLYFYWYRQILGQKVEFLVSFYNNEISEKSEIFDDQFSVERPDGSNFTLKIRSTKLEDSAMYFCASSIKRSTNEKLFFGSGTQLSVL.

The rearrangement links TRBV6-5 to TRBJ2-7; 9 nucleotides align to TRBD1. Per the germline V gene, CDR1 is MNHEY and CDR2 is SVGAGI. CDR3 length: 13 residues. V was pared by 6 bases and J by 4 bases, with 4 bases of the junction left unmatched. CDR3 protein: CASRGQGGYEQYF. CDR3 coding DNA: TGTGCCAGCAGGGGACAGGGAGGTTACGAGCAGTACTTC.

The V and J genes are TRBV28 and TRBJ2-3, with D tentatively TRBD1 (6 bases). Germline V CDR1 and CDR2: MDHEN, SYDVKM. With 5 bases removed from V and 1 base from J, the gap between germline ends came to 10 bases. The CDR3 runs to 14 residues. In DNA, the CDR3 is TGTGCCAGCAGTCTGGGGGCGGGCACAGATACGCAGTATTTT. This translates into CASSLGAGTDTQYF. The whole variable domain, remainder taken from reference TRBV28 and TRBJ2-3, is DVKVTQSSRYLVKRTGEKVFLECVQDMDHENMFWYRQDPGLGLRLIYFSYDVKMKEKGDIPEGYSVSREKKERFSLILESASTNQTSMYLCASSLGAGTDTQYFGPGTRLTVL.

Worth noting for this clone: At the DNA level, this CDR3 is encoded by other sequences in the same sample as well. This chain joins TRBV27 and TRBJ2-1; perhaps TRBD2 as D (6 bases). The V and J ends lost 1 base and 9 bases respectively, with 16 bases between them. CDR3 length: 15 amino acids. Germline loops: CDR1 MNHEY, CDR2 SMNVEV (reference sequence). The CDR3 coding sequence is TGTGCCAGCAGTTTATATCCGGGAGAGTATCTTGAGCAGTTCTTC. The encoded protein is CASSLYPGEYLEQFF.

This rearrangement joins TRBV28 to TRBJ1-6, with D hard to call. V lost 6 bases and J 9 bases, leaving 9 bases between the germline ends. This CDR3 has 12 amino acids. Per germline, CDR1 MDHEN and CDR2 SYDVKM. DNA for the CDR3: TGTGCCAGCAGCACCCGGGGTTCACCCCTCCACTTT. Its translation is CASSTRGSPLHF. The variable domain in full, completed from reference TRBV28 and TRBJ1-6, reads DVKVTQSSRYLVKRTGEKVFLECVQDMDHENMFWYRQDPGLGLRLIYFSYDVKMKEKGDIPEGYSVSREKKERFSLILESASTNQTSMYLCASSTRGSPLHFGNGTRLTVT.

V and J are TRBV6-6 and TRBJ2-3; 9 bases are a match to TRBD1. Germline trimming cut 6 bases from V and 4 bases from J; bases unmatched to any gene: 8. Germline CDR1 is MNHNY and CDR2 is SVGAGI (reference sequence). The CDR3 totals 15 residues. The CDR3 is CASRRTGGRADTQYF. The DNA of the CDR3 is TGTGCCAGCAGGCGCACAGGGGGCAGGGCAGATACGCAGTATTTT.

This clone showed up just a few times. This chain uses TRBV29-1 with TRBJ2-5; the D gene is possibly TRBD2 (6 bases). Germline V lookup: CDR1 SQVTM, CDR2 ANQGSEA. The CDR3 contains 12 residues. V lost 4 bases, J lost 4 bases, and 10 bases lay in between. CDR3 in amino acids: CSVGREAETQYF. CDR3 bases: TGCAGCGTTGGAAGGGAGGCAGAGACCCAGTACTTC.

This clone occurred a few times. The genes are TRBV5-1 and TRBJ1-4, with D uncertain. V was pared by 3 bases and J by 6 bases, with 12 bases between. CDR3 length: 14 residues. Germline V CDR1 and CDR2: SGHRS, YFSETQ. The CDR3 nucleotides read TGCGCCAGCAGCTCGGTGGACGGGGATGAAAAACTGTTTTTT. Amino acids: CASSSVDGDEKLFF.

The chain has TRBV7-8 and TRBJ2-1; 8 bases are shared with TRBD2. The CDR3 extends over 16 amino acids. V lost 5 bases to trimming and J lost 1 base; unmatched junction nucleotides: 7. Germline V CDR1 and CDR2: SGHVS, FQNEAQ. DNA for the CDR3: TGTGCCAGCAGCACCCTTTTAGCGGGGTCCTACAATGAGCAGTTCTTC. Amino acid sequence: CASSTLLAGSYNEQFF.